This T cell receptor beta chain comes out of a study of regulatory T cells in long-lasting Graves disease. Combining iRepertoire HTBI primers with Arm-PCR of CDR3 regions, the authors built TCR beta libraries. TCRdb passed the multiplex PCR reads through MiXCR, listing each CDR3 protein once. The table lists around 480,000 distinct CDR3 sequences, about a sixth of them singletons, with 10% to 15% in the top ten. Comments on this clonotype: Since no conserved phenylalanine or tryptophan closes the CDR3, a read error is the likely cause. The limits of the CDR3 on the DNA are not certain, so only TCRdb's listed CDR3 is given.

Time point noted: newly diagnosed GD, antithyroid drugs for less than 3 months. Extracted PBMC RNA gave rise to the TCR library. American Thyroid Association guidelines defined Graves' disease diagnosis. EDTA tubes collected approximately 10 milliliters of peripheral blood. The germline CDR1 and CDR2 sequences are SGHRS and YFSETQ. Counting both end residues, the CDR3 totals 16 amino acids. These data are also associated with another study on T cells in Graves' hyperthyroidism and ophthalmopathy. From that paper: Ophthalmopathy got predicted by the model a median about six months before its onset.

The J gene is TRBJ2-1, the V gene TRBV5-1; TRBD2 is the table's D call and was not checked against the DNA. The TCR was taken from a man aged 35 to 55 with Graves disease. This sample comprised peripheral blood mononuclear cells (PBMCs), obtained at new diagnosis, from a patient treated with antithyroid drugs. CDR3 region: CASSSTGTSGSLPVWV.